The text below deals with one TCR beta chain. Its matching antigen is unknown. Relative to the germline gene, one junction end is altered; a read error may explain this. These data belong to a study of identical twins. Findings and limits, study-wide: With abundant cord blood beta clonotypes, insertions were fewer; memory repertoires showed no such pattern. Analyses based on zero insertions could be partly confounded by invariant MAIT and iNKT cells. An excess of low generation probability was shown by twin-shared out-of-frame alpha sequences.

Germline lookup yields CDR1 WNHNN and CDR2 SYGVQD (reference sequence). CDR3 length: 13 amino acids. One entry per CDR3 protein results from TCRdb running MiXCR on the 5' RACE reads. This table holds about 200,000 distinct CDR3 sequences, less than 9.5% found once. This TCR was sampled from a woman between 18 and 30 years old in good health. This sequence joins TRBV10-1 and TRBJ1-5; the D gene is possibly TRBD1 (6 bases). The sample taken for sequencing was memory (CD45RO+) T cells sorted from blood. CDR3: CASSRDTDQPQHF. The CDR3 coding sequence is TGTGCCAGCAGTCGGGACACTGATCAGCCCCAGCATTTT.